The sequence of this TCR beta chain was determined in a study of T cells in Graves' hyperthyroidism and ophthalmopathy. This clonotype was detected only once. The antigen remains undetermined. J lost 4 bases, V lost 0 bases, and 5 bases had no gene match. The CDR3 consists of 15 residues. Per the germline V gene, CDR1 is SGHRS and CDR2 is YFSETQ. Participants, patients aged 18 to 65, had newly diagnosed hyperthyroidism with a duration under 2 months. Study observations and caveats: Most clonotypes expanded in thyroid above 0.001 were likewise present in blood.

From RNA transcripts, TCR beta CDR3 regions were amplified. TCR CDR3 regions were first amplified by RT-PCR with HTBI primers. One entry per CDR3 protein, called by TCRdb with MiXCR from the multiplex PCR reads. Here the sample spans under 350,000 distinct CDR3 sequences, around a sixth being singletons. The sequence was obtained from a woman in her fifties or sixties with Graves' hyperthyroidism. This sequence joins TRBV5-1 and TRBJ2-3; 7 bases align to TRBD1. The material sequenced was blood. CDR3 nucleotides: TGCGCCAGCAGCTTGGCGGGACAGCAGGCAGATACGCAGTATTTT. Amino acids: CASSLAGQQADTQYF.